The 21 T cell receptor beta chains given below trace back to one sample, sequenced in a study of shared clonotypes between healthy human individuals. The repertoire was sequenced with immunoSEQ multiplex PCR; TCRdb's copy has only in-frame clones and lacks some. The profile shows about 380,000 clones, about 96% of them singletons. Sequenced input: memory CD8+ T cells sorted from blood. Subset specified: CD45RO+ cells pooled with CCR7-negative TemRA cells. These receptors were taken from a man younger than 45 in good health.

In DNA, the CDR3 is TGTGCCGGAACTGAAGTAGATACGCAGTATTTT. Its protein product is CAGTEVDTQYF. The chain combines TRBV7-9 with TRBJ2-3; D call uncertain. The germline CDR1 and CDR2 sequences are SEHNR and FQNEAQ (reference sequence). V was clipped by 11 bases and J by 5 bases, with 11 bases between them. This CDR3 has 11 residues. Together with reference TRBV7-9 and TRBJ2-3, the CDR3 gives the full variable domain: DTGVSQNPRHKITKRGQNVTFRCDPISEHNRLYWYRQTLGQGPEFLTYFQNEAQLEKSRLLSDRFSAERPKGSFSTLEIQRTEQGDSAMYLCAGTEVDTQYFGPGTRLTVL.

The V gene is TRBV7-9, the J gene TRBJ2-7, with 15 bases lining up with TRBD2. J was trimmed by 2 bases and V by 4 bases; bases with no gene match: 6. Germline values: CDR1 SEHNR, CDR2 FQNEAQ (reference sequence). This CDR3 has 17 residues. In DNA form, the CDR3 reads TGTGCCAGCAGCTCGGGACTAGCGGGAGGCTCTCCCTACGAGCAGTACTTC. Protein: CASSSGLAGGSPYEQYF. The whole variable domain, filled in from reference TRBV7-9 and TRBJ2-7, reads DTGVSQNPRHKITKRGQNVTFRCDPISEHNRLYWYRQTLGQGPEFLTYFQNEAQLEKSRLLSDRFSAERPKGSFSTLEIQRTEQGDSAMYLCASSSGLAGGSPYEQYFGPGTRLTVT.

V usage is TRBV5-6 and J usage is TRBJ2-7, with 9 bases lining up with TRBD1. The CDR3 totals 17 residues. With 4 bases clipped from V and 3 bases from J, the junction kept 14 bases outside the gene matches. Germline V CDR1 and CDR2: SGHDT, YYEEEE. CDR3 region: CASSPDRGMRGLYEQYF. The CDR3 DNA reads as TGTGCCAGCAGCCCCGACAGGGGGATGCGGGGGCTCTACGAGCAGTACTTC.

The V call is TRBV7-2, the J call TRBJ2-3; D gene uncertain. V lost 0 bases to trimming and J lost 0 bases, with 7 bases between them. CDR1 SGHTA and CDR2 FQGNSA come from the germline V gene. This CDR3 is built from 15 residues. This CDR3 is CASSLAGLSTDTQYF. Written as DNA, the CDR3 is TGTGCCAGCAGCTTAGCAGGGTTAAGCACAGATACGCAGTATTTT.

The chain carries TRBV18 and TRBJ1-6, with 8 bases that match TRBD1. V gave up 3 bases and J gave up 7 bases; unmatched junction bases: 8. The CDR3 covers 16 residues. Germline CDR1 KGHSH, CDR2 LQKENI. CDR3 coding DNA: TGTGCCAGCTCACCCCTCAGACAGGGGCAGAATTCACCCCTCCACTTT. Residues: CASSPLRQGQNSPLHF.

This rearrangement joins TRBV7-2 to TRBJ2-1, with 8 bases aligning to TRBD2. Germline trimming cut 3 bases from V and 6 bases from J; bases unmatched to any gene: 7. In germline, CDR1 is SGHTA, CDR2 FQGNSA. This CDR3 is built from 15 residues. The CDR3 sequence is CASSFSAGDLNEQFF. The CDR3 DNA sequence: TGTGCCAGCAGCTTCTCAGCGGGAGACCTCAATGAGCAGTTCTTC.

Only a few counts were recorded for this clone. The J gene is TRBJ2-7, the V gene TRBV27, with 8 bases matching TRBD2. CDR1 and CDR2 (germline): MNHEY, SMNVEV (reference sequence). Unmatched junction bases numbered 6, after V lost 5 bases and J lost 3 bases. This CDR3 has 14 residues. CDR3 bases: TGTGCCAGCAGTCTCACTAGCGGATACTACGAGCAGTACTTC. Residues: CASSLTSGYYEQYF.

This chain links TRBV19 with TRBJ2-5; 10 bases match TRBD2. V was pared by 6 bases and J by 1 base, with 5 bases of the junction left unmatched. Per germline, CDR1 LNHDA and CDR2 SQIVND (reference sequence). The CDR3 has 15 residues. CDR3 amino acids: CASREGLAFQETQYF. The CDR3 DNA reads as TGTGCCAGTAGAGAGGGACTAGCGTTCCAAGAGACCCAGTACTTC.

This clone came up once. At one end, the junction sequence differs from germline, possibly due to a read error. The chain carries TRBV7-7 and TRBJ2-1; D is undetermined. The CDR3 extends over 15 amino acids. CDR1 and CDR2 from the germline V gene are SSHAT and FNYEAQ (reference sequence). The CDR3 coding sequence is TGTGCTAGCAGCTTAGTGGCAGGATCCTACAATGAGCAGTTCTTC. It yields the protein CASSLVAGSYNEQFF.

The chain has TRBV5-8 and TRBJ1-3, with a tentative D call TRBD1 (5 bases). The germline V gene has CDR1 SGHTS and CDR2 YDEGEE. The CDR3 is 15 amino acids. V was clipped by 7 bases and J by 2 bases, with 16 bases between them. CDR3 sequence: CASGWGESTGNTIYF. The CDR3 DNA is TGTGCCAGCGGCTGGGGGGAATCGACTGGAAACACCATATATTTT.

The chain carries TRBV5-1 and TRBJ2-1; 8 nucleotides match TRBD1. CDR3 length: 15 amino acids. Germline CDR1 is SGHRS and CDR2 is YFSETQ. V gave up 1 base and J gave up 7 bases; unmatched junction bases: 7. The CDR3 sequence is CASSLRGQAGNEQFF. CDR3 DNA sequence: TGCGCCAGCAGCTTGAGGGGACAGGCTGGGAATGAGCAGTTCTTC.

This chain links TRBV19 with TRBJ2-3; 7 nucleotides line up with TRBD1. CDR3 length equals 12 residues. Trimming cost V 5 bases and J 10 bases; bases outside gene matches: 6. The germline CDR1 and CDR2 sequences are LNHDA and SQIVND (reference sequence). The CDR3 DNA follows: TGTGCCAGTAGTTTTTCCGGGACAGCGCAGTATTTT. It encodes CASSFSGTAQYF.

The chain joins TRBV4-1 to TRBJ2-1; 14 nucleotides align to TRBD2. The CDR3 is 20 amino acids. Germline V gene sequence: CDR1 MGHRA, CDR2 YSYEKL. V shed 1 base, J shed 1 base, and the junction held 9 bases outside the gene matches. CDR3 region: CASSQAPGTSGSLSYNEQFF. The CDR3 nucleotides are TGCGCCAGCAGCCAAGCGCCGGGGACTAGCGGGAGTTTGTCCTACAATGAGCAGTTCTTC.

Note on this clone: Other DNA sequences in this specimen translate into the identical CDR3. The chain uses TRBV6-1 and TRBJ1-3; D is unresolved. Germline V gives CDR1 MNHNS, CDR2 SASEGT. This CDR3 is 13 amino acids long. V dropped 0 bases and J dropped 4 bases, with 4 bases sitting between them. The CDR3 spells CASSEAPGNTIYF. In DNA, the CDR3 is TGTGCCAGCAGTGAAGCGCCGGGAAACACCATATATTTT.

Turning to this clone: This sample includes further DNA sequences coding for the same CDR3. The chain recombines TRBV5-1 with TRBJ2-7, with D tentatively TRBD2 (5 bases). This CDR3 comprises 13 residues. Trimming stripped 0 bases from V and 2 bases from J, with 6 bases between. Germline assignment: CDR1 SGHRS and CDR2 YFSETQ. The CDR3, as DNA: TGCGCCAGCAGCTTGGGACTAACCTACGAGCAGTACTTC. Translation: CASSLGLTYEQYF.

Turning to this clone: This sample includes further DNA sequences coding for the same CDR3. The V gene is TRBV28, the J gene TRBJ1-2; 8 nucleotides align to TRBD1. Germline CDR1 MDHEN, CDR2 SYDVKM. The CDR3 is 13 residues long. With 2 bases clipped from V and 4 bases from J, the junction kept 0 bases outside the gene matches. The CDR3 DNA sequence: TGTGCCAGCAGTTTAGACAGGGGCTATGGCTACACCTTC. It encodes CASSLDRGYGYTF.

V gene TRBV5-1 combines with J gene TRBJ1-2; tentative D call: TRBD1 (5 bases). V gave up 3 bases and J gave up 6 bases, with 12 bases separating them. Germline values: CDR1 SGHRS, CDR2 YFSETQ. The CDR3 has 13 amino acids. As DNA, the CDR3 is TGCGCCAGCAGCTACAGGTCCCTTGATGGCTACACCTTC. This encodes CASSYRSLDGYTF.

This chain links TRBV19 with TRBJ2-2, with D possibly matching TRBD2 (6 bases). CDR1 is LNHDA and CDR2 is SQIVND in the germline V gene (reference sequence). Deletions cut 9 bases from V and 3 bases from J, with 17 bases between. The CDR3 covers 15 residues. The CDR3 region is CASRAERRDTGELFF. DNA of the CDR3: TGTGCCAGCCGAGCAGAGCGGAGGGACACCGGGGAGCTGTTTTTT.

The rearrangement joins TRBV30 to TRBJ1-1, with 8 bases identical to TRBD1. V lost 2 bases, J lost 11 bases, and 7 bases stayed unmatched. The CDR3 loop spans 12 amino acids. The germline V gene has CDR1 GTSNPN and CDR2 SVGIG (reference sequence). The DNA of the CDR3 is TGTGCCTGGAGTCCCTACAGGGGGATTGCTTTCTTT. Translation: CAWSPYRGIAFF.

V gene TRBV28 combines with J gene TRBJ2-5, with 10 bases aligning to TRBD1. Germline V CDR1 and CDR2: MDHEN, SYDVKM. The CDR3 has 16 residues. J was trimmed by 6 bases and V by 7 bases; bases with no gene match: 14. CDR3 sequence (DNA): TGTGCCAGCACGGGCGGACAGGGGGGGCCGTCTCAGACCCAGTACTTC. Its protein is CASTGGQGGPSQTQYF.

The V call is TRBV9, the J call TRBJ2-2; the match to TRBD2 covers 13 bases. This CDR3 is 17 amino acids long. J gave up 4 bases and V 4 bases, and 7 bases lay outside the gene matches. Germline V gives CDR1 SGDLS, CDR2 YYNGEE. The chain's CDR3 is CASSSGRLAGGTGELFF. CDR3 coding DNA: TGTGCCAGCAGCTCGGGGAGACTAGCGGGGGGCACCGGGGAGCTGTTTTTT.